The sequence of this TCR beta chain was determined in a study of blood T cell repertoires in COVID-19. Study-level background: The analysed material was cDNA or gDNA that came from T cells, B-cell-depleted T cells, or PBMCs.

Everyone who took part was roughly 18 to 89 years old, and they came from roughly 25 US areas. Two negative PCRs, clearance, or symptom resolution were required of recovered Cohort 3 donors. V lost 5 bases and J 3 bases, leaving 11 bases between the germline ends. The length of the CDR3 is 15 residues. CDR1 and CDR2 from the germline V gene are MGHRA and YSYEKL. Generated by immunoSEQ multiplex PCR, the TCRdb table keeps only in-frame clones and is missing some. Found here are 250,000 to 350,000 clones, around 90% of them singletons; the top ten hold just under 1%. The receptor was derived from a woman younger than 45 who had recovered from COVID-19. The chain couples TRBV4-1 to TRBJ1-6, with TRBD1 as a possible D gene (6 bases). Input material: PBMCs or T cells enriched from blood (not recorded which). The DNA of the CDR3 is TGCGCCAGCAGCACCCGGACAGACTATAATTCACCCCTCCACTTT. Protein product: CASSTRTDYNSPLHF.